These 6 T cell receptor beta chains came from one sample sequenced in a study of cytomegalovirus exposure and HLA in healthy donors. The PCR employed 60 Vbeta primers together with 13 Jbeta primers. Repertoires were generated with immunoSEQ multiplex PCR, while TCRdb's copy carries only in-frame clones and drops some. The data hold 160,000 or so clones, with around four fifths observed a single time. The sequenced material came from PBMCs. The source is a woman in her forties or fifties in good health and CMV-seronegative.

The rearrangement uses TRBV6-5 and TRBJ2-7; 7 bases map to TRBD1. From germline, CDR1 is MNHEY and CDR2 SVGAGI. Unmatched junction bases numbered 6, after V lost 2 bases and J lost 2 bases. CDR3 length: 15 amino acids. The CDR3 sequence: CASSYRQGVPYEQYF. The CDR3 coding sequence is TGTGCCAGCAGTTACAGGCAGGGGGTTCCCTACGAGCAGTACTTC.

The gene calls are TRBV27 and TRBJ2-7, with D tentatively TRBD1 (6 bases). This CDR3 comprises 14 residues. The ends were cut back, 2 bases at V and 3 bases at J, with 11 bases in the middle. The germline V gene has CDR1 MNHEY and CDR2 SMNVEV (reference sequence). Here the CDR3 DNA reads TGTGCCAGCAGTTTAGGACAGAATTACTACGAGCAGTACTTC. This encodes CASSLGQNYYEQYF.

The V and J genes are TRBV7-9 and TRBJ2-5; 11 bases agree with TRBD1. Germline V lookup: CDR1 SEHNR, CDR2 FQNEAQ (reference sequence). This CDR3 is 15 amino acids long. J was trimmed by 5 bases and V by 5 bases; bases with no gene match: 7. This CDR3 is CASSHPRDRGETQYF. In DNA form, the CDR3 reads TGTGCCAGCAGCCACCCCCGGGACAGGGGGGAGACCCAGTACTTC. The full variable domain, in which reference TRBV7-9 and TRBJ2-5 provide the parts outside the CDR3, is DTGVSQNPRHKITKRGQNVTFRCDPISEHNRLYWYRQTLGQGPEFLTYFQNEAQLEKSRLLSDRFSAERPKGSFSTLEIQRTEQGDSAMYLCASSHPRDRGETQYFGPGTRLLVL.

This chain connects TRBV19 to TRBJ1-1; TRBD1 aligns across 8 bases. Germline V gene sequence: CDR1 LNHDA, CDR2 SQIVND (reference sequence). Trimming at V came to 6 bases and at J to 0 bases, leaving 6 bases not matched to a gene. The CDR3 has 15 residues. In DNA, the CDR3 is TGTGCCAGTAGAATCGGGACAGGAGTGAACACTGAAGCTTTCTTT. Translating it yields CASRIGTGVNTEAFF.

V usage is TRBV28 and J usage is TRBJ2-7; 7 positions agree with TRBD1. This CDR3 comprises 19 residues. V shed 2 bases and J 0 bases; nucleotides not matched to a gene: 16. Germline V CDR1 and CDR2: MDHEN, SYDVKM. In nucleotides, the CDR3 is TGTGCCAGCAGTTTAAAAAGGAGAAGTCTGGGACAGAGCTCCTACGAGCAGTACTTC. It codes for CASSLKRRSLGQSSYEQYF.

The V gene is TRBV25-1, the J gene TRBJ2-5; TRBD1 might be the D (6 bases). Germline values: CDR1 MGHDK, CDR2 SYGVNS. There are 15 residues in the CDR3. The V end lost 5 bases, the J end lost 0 bases, and 13 bases lay between the germline ends. CDR3 amino acids: CASSRTGTHQETQYF. CDR3 DNA: TGTGCCAGCAGTAGAACCGGGACACACCAAGAGACCCAGTACTTC.